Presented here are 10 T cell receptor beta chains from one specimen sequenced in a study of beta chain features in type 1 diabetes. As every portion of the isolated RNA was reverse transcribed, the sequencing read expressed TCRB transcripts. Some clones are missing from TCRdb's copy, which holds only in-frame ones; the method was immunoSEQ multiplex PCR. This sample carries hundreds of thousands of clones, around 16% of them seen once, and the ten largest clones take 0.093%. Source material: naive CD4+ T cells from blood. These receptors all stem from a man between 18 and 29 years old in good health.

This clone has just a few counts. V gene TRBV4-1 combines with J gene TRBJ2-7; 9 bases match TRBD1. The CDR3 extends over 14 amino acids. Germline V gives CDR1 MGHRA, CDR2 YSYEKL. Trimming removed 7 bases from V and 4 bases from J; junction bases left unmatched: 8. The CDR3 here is CASTHPGQGYEQYF. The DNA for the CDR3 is TGCGCCAGCACCCATCCGGGACAGGGATACGAGCAGTACTTC.

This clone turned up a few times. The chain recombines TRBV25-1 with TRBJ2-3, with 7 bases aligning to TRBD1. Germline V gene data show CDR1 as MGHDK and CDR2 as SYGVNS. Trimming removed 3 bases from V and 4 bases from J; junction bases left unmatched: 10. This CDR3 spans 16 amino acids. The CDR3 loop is CASSDLRQGRSDTQYF. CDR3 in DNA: TGTGCCAGCAGTGACCTCCGACAGGGTAGGTCAGATACGCAGTATTTT.

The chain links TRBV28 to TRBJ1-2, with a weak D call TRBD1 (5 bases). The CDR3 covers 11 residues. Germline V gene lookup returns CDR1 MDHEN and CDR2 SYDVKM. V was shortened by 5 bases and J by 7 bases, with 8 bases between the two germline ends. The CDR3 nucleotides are TGTGCCAGCAGTAAGGGGTTTGGCTACACCTTC. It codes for CASSKGFGYTF.

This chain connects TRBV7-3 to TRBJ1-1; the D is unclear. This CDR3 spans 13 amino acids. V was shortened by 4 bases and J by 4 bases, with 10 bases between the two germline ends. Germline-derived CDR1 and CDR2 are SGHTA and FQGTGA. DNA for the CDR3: TGTGCCAGCAGCTCCTCGCCGAGCACTGAAGCTTTCTTT. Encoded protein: CASSSSPSTEAFF.

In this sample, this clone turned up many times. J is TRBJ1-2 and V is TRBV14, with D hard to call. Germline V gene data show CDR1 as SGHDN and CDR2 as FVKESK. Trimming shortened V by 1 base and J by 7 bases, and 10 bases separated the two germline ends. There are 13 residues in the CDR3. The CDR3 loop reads CASSQGVGGGYTF. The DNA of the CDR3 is TGTGCCAGCAGCCAAGGAGTGGGTGGTGGCTACACCTTC.

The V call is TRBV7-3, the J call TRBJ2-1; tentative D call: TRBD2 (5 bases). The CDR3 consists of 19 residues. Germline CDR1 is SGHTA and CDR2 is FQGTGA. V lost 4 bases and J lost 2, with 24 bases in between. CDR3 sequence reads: CASSSSEGASGETYNEQFF. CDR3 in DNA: TGTGCCAGCAGCTCCTCTGAAGGAGCGAGCGGAGAAACCTACAATGAGCAGTTCTTC.

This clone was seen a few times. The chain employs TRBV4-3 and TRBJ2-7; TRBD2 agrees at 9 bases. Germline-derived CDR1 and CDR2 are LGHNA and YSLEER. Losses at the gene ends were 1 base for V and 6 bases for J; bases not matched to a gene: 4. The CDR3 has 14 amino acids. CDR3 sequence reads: CASSQASGTVEQYF. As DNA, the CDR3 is TGCGCCAGCAGCCAAGCTAGCGGGACCGTCGAGCAGTACTTC.

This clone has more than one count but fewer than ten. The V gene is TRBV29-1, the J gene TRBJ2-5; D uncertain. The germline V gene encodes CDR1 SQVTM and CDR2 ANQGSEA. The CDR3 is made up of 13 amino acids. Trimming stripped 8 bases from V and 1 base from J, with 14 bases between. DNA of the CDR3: TGCAGCTCTAAGGATCAGTTCCAAGAGACCCAGTACTTC. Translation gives CSSKDQFQETQYF.

The CDR3 bases are TGTGCCAGCAAGTGGACAGGGGGCCCCTACGAGCAGTACTTC. Protein: CASKWTGGPYEQYF. The rearrangement links TRBV7-2 to TRBJ2-7; TRBD1 agrees at 11 bases. The trim removed 7 bases at V and 2 bases at J, leaving 4 bases unmatched. This CDR3 comprises 14 residues. Germline V gives CDR1 SGHTA, CDR2 FQGNSA. The full variable domain, its missing parts supplied by reference TRBV7-2 and TRBJ2-7, is GAGVSQSPSNKVTEKGKDVELRCDPISGHTALYWYRQSLGQGLEFLIYFQGNSAPDKSGLPSDRFSAERTGGSVSTLTIQRTQQEDSAVYLCASKWTGGPYEQYFGPGTRLTVT.

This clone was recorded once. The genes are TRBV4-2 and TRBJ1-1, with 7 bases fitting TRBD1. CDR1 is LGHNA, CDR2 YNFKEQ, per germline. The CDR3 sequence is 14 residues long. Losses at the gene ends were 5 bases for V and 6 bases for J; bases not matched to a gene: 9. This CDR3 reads CASSRQGWAAEAFF. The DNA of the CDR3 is TGTGCCAGCAGCAGACAGGGATGGGCTGCTGAAGCTTTCTTT.